The 14 T cell receptor beta chains below all came from one sample that was sequenced in a study of graft-versus-host responses after intestinal transplantation. Sequencing was performed with immunoSEQ multiplex PCR; in TCRdb, only in-frame clones are kept and a portion is missing. This sample yields about 20,000 clones, of which roughly 37% are seen a single time; around 0.82% belongs to the top ten. The starting material was alloreactive CD4+ T cells from a mixed lymphocyte reaction culture, obtained before intestinal transplant. Stated subset: CFSE-low proliferating T cells sorted from roughly 6-day pre-transplant mixed lymphocyte reaction (GvH or HvG direction). Receptors originate from a human patient who received an intestinal transplant.

This chain links TRBV5-1 with TRBJ1-1; D is ambiguous. V was shortened by 8 bases and J by 6 bases, with 17 bases between the two germline ends. CDR1 and CDR2 (germline): SGHRS, YFSETQ. This CDR3 contains 13 residues. This CDR3 is CASIDQSGSEAFF. The DNA of the CDR3 is TGCGCCAGTATTGACCAGAGTGGGTCTGAAGCTTTCTTT.

The table lists this clone with a few counts. The J gene is TRBJ1-2, the V gene TRBV5-4; weak D call: TRBD1 (5 bases). The germline CDR1 and CDR2 sequences are SGHNT and YYREEE (reference sequence). Trimming cost V 3 bases and J 9 bases, with 9 bases left between them. The CDR3 covers 11 residues. For the CDR3, the DNA is TGTGCCAGCAGCTACCAGGGAAGCTACACCTTC. Its translation: CASSYQGSYTF.

This chain uses TRBV2 with TRBJ2-3; the D gene is possibly TRBD2 (6 bases). The germline V and J ends were trimmed by 7 bases and 1 base, with 21 bases remaining between them. CDR1 SNHLY and CDR2 FYNNEI come from the germline V gene. The CDR3 is made up of 17 amino acids. CDR3 in DNA: TGTGCCAGCAAGGACGGGGCCTTAGGCGGGGGCACAGATACGCAGTATTTT. Protein: CASKDGALGGGTDTQYF.

This chain connects TRBV5-1 to TRBJ1-4, with D possibly being TRBD1 (5 bases). The CDR3 covers 15 residues. Per germline, CDR1 SGHRS and CDR2 YFSETQ. Deletions cut 5 bases from V and 0 bases from J, with 11 bases between. The CDR3 sequence: CASRPGLPTNEKLFF. CDR3 coding DNA: TGCGCCAGCAGGCCGGGACTCCCAACTAATGAAAAACTGTTTTTT.

By share, this clone counts as medium-sized. J is TRBJ1-6 and V is TRBV4-2; 8 nucleotides match TRBD1. The CDR3 covers 14 residues. The V segment lost 5 bases and the J segment 5 bases; nucleotides outside the gene matches: 2. The germline gives CDR1 LGHNA, CDR2 YNFKEQ. CDR3 loop: CASSSDRDNSPLHF. The CDR3 DNA sequence: TGTGCCAGCAGCTCGGACAGGGATAATTCACCCCTCCACTTT.

The rearrangement uses TRBV11-2 and TRBJ2-1; D remains unclear. CDR1 is SGHAT and CDR2 is FQNNGV in the germline V gene. CDR3 size: 17 residues. Trimming cost V 5 bases and J 0 bases, with 17 bases left between them. CDR3 sequence reads: CASSPHGGAPSYNEQFF. The CDR3 DNA is TGTGCCAGCAGCCCGCACGGCGGCGCCCCCTCCTACAATGAGCAGTTCTTC.

V is TRBV19 and J is TRBJ1-5; tentatively, D is TRBD1 (5 bases). The CDR3 is 14 amino acids. In germline, CDR1 is LNHDA, CDR2 SQIVND (reference sequence). Trimming removed 3 bases at V and 4 bases at J, with 10 bases between. CDR3 protein: CASSIVAGNQPQHF. CDR3 coding DNA: TGTGCCAGTAGTATCGTTGCAGGGAATCAGCCCCAGCATTTT.

This clone was seen a handful of times. The chain couples TRBV11-3 to TRBJ2-5; 8 nucleotides agree with TRBD2. V was clipped by 1 base and J by 3 bases; unmatched bases: 10. The CDR3 length is 17 residues. Looked up from germline, CDR1 is SGHNT and CDR2 is YENEEA. Here the CDR3 reads CASSLVRTSAGEETQYF. The CDR3 DNA reads TGTGCCAGCAGCTTAGTCCGGACTTCAGCGGGGGAAGAGACCCAGTACTTC.

This clone was detected once. The rearrangement uses TRBV6-5 and TRBJ1-1, with TRBD1 matching 7 bases. Germline CDR1 MNHEY, CDR2 SVGAGI. The CDR3 contains 12 residues. With V trimmed by 5 bases and J by 6 bases, 3 bases remained unmatched. CDR3 residues: CASSPQGPEAFF. Here the CDR3 DNA reads TGTGCCAGCAGTCCACAGGGGCCTGAAGCTTTCTTT.

The chain joins TRBV30 to TRBJ1-1; no clear D. The length of the CDR3 is 15 residues. Per the germline V gene, CDR1 is GTSNPN and CDR2 is SVGIG (reference sequence). V was pared by 2 bases and J by 5 bases, with 18 bases between. The CDR3 here is CAWSSGPTPTTEAFF. CDR3 coding DNA: TGTGCCTGGAGTTCCGGACCGACGCCAACAACTGAAGCTTTCTTT.

The rearrangement uses TRBV7-6 and TRBJ2-5, with TRBD1 identical over 10 bases. The CDR3 contains 17 residues. With 1 base clipped from V and 4 bases from J, the junction kept 9 bases outside the gene matches. Germline loops: CDR1 SGHVS, CDR2 FNYEAQ. Here the CDR3 reads CASSLVSVGTGVETQYF. DNA for the CDR3: TGTGCCAGCAGCTTAGTGTCAGTGGGGACAGGGGTAGAGACCCAGTACTTC.

CDR3 protein: CASGASSYNSPLHF. DNA for the CDR3: TGCGCCAGCGGGGCTAGCTCCTATAATTCACCCCTCCACTTT. J is TRBJ1-6 and V is TRBV5-1, with a tentative D call TRBD1 (5 bases). The CDR3 has 14 amino acids. Per the germline V gene, CDR1 is SGHRS and CDR2 is YFSETQ. Deletions cut 7 bases from V and 0 bases from J, with 8 bases between.

The V call is TRBV21-1, the J call TRBJ2-5; the table names TRBD1, a call not compared with the DNA. TRBV21-1 is deemed a pseudogene. The CDR3 spans 20 residues. CDR3 bases: TGTGCCAGCAGCAAAAGTTCTCCTCCGGGGACAGGGTGGGACCAAGAGACCCAGTACTTC. Amino acids: CASSKSSPPGTGWDQETQYF.

In this sample, this clone is medium-sized. The chain uses TRBV5-4 and TRBJ2-2; D is ambiguous. Germline loops: CDR1 SGHNT, CDR2 YYREEE (reference sequence). Trimming removed 1 base at V and 6 bases at J, with 13 bases between. The CDR3 runs to 15 residues. The CDR3 reads CASSLRTAGPGELFF. Here the CDR3 DNA reads TGTGCCAGCAGCTTGCGGACGGCTGGGCCCGGGGAGCTGTTTTTT.